One sample yielded the 15 T cell receptor beta chains listed below, sequenced in a study of blood T cell repertoires in COVID-19. The method was immunoSEQ multiplex PCR; TCRdb's version includes in-frame clones alone and lacks a portion of them. In the table there are 55,000 to 70,000 clones, roughly nine tenths of which are singletons. The specimen sequenced was peripheral blood. These receptor sequences come from a man aged 35 to 55 with COVID-19, enrolled during active disease.

The V and J genes are TRBV30 and TRBJ1-1; a weak D match, TRBD1 (6 bases). The CDR3 sequence is 14 residues long. The ends were cut back, 2 bases at V and 4 bases at J, with 14 bases in the middle. The germline CDR1 and CDR2 sequences are GTSNPN and SVGIG (reference sequence). The CDR3 sequence is CAWSTGGLGTEAFF. DNA of the CDR3: TGTGCCTGGAGTACGGGGGGCTTGGGCACTGAAGCTTTCTTT.

The J gene is TRBJ2-7, the V gene TRBV24-1; no clear D. The CDR3 has 16 residues. V was pared by 5 bases and J by 2 bases, with 18 bases between. Germline V gives CDR1 KGHDR, CDR2 SFDVKD. The CDR3: CATSAMTSPDAYEQYF. The CDR3 DNA reads as TGTGCCACCAGTGCTATGACTTCTCCAGATGCCTACGAGCAGTACTTC.

The rearrangement joins TRBV19 to TRBJ1-1; D might be TRBD1 (5 bases). Trimming stripped 1 base from V and 1 base from J, with 13 bases between. Germline V lookup: CDR1 LNHDA, CDR2 SQIVND (reference sequence). This CDR3 is built from 16 residues. CDR3: CASSIVGDSRNTEAFF. The CDR3 region has the DNA TGTGCCAGTAGTATAGTTGGGGACTCGAGGAACACTGAAGCTTTCTTT.

CDR3 coding DNA: TGTGCCAGCAGCTTGGGTAGCGGGGGATTCAATGAGCAGTTCTTC. It is translated as CASSLGSGGFNEQFF. The V and J genes are TRBV7-3 and TRBJ2-1; 9 positions match TRBD2. The trim removed 3 bases at V and 6 bases at J, leaving 6 bases unmatched. CDR3 size: 15 residues. Germline V gene data show CDR1 as SGHTA and CDR2 as FQGTGA.

The rearrangement uses TRBV19 and TRBJ1-6; the D is unclear. Per germline, CDR1 LNHDA and CDR2 SQIVND (reference sequence). This CDR3 contains 16 residues. Trimming took 4 bases from V and 5 from J, leaving 15 bases between them. The CDR3 here is CASSRGLSGDNSPLHF. CDR3 coding DNA: TGTGCCAGTAGTAGGGGATTGAGCGGCGATAATTCACCCCTCCACTTT. Complete variable domain (other parts from reference TRBV19 and TRBJ1-6): DGGITQSPKYLFRKEGQNVTLSCEQNLNHDAMYWYRQDPGQGLRLIYYSQIVNDFQKGDIAEGYSVSREKKESFPLTVTSAQKNPTAFYLCASSRGLSGDNSPLHFGNGTRLTVT.

This chain joins TRBV5-1 and TRBJ2-7; a possible D gene is TRBD1 (5 bases). Germline values: CDR1 SGHRS, CDR2 YFSETQ. CDR3 length equals 14 residues. The V gene lost 5 bases and the J gene lost 0 bases, with 12 bases spanning the gap. DNA of the CDR3: TGCGCCAGCAGTGGACAACCGAGCTCCTACGAGCAGTACTTC. This translates into CASSGQPSSYEQYF.

A single count supports this clone. Here the CDR3 DNA reads TGTGCCAGCAGCCCCCAGGGACAGCTGGGCTACGAGCAGTACTTC. This sequence encodes CASSPQGQLGYEQYF. The chain couples TRBV7-8 to TRBJ2-7; 7 bases are a match to TRBD1. The germline gives CDR1 SGHVS, CDR2 FQNEAQ. This CDR3 is 15 amino acids long. J gave up 3 bases and V 5 bases, and 10 bases lay outside the gene matches.

The CDR3 DNA reads TGTGCCAGCAGTGACTCGAGGACAGGGAACACTGAAGCTTTCTTT. Translating gives CASSDSRTGNTEAFF. V usage is TRBV6-4 and J usage is TRBJ1-1; 7 nucleotides agree with TRBD1. Germline lookup yields CDR1 MRHNA and CDR2 SNTAGT. CDR3 size: 15 residues. J gave up 1 base and V 0 bases, and 2 bases lay outside the gene matches.

CDR3 coding DNA: TGCGCCAGCAGAGAGGCCGGGGGGACCTACAATGAGCAGTTCTTC. Translated: CASREAGGTYNEQFF. The chain is built from TRBV5-1 and TRBJ2-1, with 7 nucleotides matching TRBD2. The germline CDR1 and CDR2 sequences are SGHRS and YFSETQ. With 5 bases clipped from V and 2 bases from J, the junction kept 7 bases outside the gene matches. The CDR3 has 15 residues.

The genes are TRBV3-1 (or the pseudogene TRBV3-2) and TRBJ2-7; a weak D match, TRBD1 (5 bases). Looked up from germline, CDR1 is LGHDT and CDR2 is YNNKEL (reference sequence). CDR3 size: 14 residues. Deletions cut 4 bases from V and 3 bases from J, with 13 bases between. The CDR3 here is CASSPTDSHYEQYF. CDR3 in DNA: TGTGCCAGCAGCCCCACTGACAGCCACTACGAGCAGTACTTC.

V is TRBV2 and J is TRBJ1-6, with D unresolved. Trimming stripped 5 bases from V and 4 bases from J, with 6 bases between. This CDR3 contains 13 residues. Germline CDR1 reads SNHLY; CDR2 reads FYNNEI. CDR3 in DNA: TGTGCCAGCAGTACGGAGTATAATTCACCCCTCCACTTT. This translates into CASSTEYNSPLHF.

This sequence joins TRBV25-1 and TRBJ2-5; D gene unclear. V was shortened by 1 base and J by 3 bases, with 6 bases between the two germline ends. The CDR3 totals 13 residues. The germline V gene has CDR1 MGHDK and CDR2 SYGVNS. The CDR3 here is CASSEWQEETQYF. CDR3 bases: TGTGCCAGCAGTGAATGGCAGGAAGAGACCCAGTACTTC.

The chain is built from TRBV15 and TRBJ1-4; 8 bases line up with TRBD1. Germline values: CDR1 LNHNV, CDR2 YYDKDF (reference sequence). Trimming at V came to 1 base and at J to 7 bases, leaving 2 bases not matched to a gene. The length of the CDR3 is 14 residues. CDR3 coding DNA: TGTGCCACCAGCAGAGGACAGGGGCCTGAAAAACTGTTTTTT. It codes for CATSRGQGPEKLFF.

The chain uses TRBV19 and TRBJ2-7; the match to TRBD1 covers 7 bases. Germline CDR1 and CDR2: LNHDA and SQIVND (reference sequence). V lost 3 bases to trimming and J lost 7 bases; unmatched junction nucleotides: 27. CDR3 length: 20 amino acids. The CDR3 DNA is TGTGCCAGTAGTATCCTGCACAGGGTTGTTAGCCCCGGGGACAGAATAGAGCAGTACTTC. Its protein is CASSILHRVVSPGDRIEQYF.

The chain joins TRBV3-1 (or the pseudogene TRBV3-2) to TRBJ2-7, with D tentatively TRBD2 (6 bases). Trimming pared 3 bases from V and 2 bases from J, leaving 8 bases between. CDR1 LGHDT and CDR2 YNNKEL come from the germline V gene (reference sequence). The CDR3 spans 13 residues. This chain's CDR3 is CASSQRGTYEQYF. The CDR3 DNA reads TGTGCCAGCAGCCAGCGGGGAACCTACGAGCAGTACTTC.